This T cell receptor beta chain was recovered during a study of blood T cell repertoires in COVID-19. Study summary: Sites in the United States, Italy and Spain provided acute and convalescent COVID-19 samples. PBMCs, B-cell-depleted T cells, or T cells provided the cDNA or gDNA that made up the material.

The CDR3 has 13 amino acids. V dropped 6 bases and J dropped 1 base, with 9 bases sitting between them. Germline-derived CDR1 and CDR2 are MNHEY and SVGAGI. Original processing methods: Researchers report that nucleated cell counts were estimated from reference gene primer amplification. Clones were sequenced by immunoSEQ multiplex PCR, and TCRdb holds only the in-frame ones, with some missing. The DNA gave D and trimming, while V, J and clone size come from that table. The repertoire holds some 360,000 clones, with approximately 89% as singletons. Followed longitudinally, the Seattle patients had been enrolled during active infection.

Input material: peripheral blood. This sequence joins TRBV6-5 and TRBJ1-1; D is ambiguous. This receptor was obtained from a woman aged 60-75 years with COVID-19, enrolled during active disease. CDR3 nucleotide sequence: TGTGCCAGCAGGCGGGATGGGAACACTGAAGCTTTCTTT. This sequence encodes CASRRDGNTEAFF.